This T cell receptor (beta chain) is drawn from a study of control samples from healthy donors and cancer patients. Method: immunoSEQ multiplex PCR; TCRdb's copy keeps in-frame clones and lacks some. The repertoire has approximately 150,000 clones, under 96% of them found once; the top ten carry around 0.92%. Germline lookup yields CDR1 SQVTM and CDR2 ANQGSEA. This CDR3 contains 15 residues. Trimming shortened V by 6 bases and J by 6 bases, and 22 bases separated the two germline ends. Material for sequencing was blood. The TCR comes from a woman aged 25 to 39 in good health. The rearrangement links TRBV29-1 to TRBJ2-3, with D perhaps TRBD2 (6 bases). CDR3 region: CSVASVHPGGDTQYF. The CDR3 coding sequence is TGCAGCGTGGCCTCGGTTCACCCTGGAGGGGATACGCAGTATTTT.